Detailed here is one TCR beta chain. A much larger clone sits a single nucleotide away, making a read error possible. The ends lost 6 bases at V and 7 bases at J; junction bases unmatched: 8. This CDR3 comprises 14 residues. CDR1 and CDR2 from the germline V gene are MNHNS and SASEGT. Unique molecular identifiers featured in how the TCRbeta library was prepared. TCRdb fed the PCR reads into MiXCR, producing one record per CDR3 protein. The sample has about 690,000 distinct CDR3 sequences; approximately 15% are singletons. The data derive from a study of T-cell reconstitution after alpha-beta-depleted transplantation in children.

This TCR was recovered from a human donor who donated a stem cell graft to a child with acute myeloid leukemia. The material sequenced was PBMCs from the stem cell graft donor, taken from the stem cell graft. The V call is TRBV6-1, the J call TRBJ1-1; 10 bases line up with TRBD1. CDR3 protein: CASSSDRGLVEAFF. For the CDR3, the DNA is TGTGCCAGCAGCAGCGACAGGGGGCTGGTTGAAGCTTTCTTT.